Shown below are 14 T cell receptor beta chains from a single sample sequenced in a study of cytomegalovirus exposure and HLA in healthy donors. 13 Jbeta primers and 60 Vbeta primers were used for the PCR. This table comes from immunoSEQ multiplex PCR, and its TCRdb copy is limited to in-frame clones, with some not included. The data show about 85,000 clones, about four fifths seen once. Source material: PBMCs. These receptors all come from a man aged 50-59 years in good health and CMV-seropositive.

The chain employs TRBV20-1 and TRBJ2-1; D is unresolved. This CDR3 is built from 11 residues. V gave up 3 bases and J gave up 8 bases, with 8 bases separating them. Germline CDR1 is DFQATT and CDR2 is SNEGSKA (reference sequence). The CDR3 coding sequence is TGCAGTGCTAGGGCCCCCGATGAGCAGTTCTTC. Its protein product is CSARAPDEQFF.

This sequence joins TRBV4-1 and TRBJ1-1; D may be TRBD1 (6 bases). The CDR3 spans 14 residues. V was trimmed by 1 base and J by 8 bases, leaving 14 bases between them. Germline assignment: CDR1 MGHRA and CDR2 YSYEKL. The CDR3 DNA reads TGCGCCAGCAGCCAAGCACAGGGTTTCCCAGAAGCTTTCTTT. It specifies CASSQAQGFPEAFF.

The CDR3: CASSLRLGPDGYTF. The CDR3 nucleotides read TGTGCCAGCAGCCTAAGGCTGGGCCCTGATGGCTACACCTTC. This rearrangement joins TRBV7-2 to TRBJ1-2; D gene unclear. Germline CDR1 is SGHTA and CDR2 is FQGNSA. CDR3 length: 14 amino acids. Deletions cut 5 bases from V and 6 bases from J, with 16 bases between.

V is TRBV19 and J is TRBJ2-1; TRBD2 matches at 11 bases. This CDR3 spans 17 amino acids. J lost 9 bases, V lost 5 bases, and 15 bases had no gene match. Germline loops: CDR1 LNHDA, CDR2 SQIVND (reference sequence). The DNA for the CDR3 is TGTGCCAGTAGTTCGCCTACTAGCGGGAGCCCAAGCAGTGAGCAGTTCTTC. Protein: CASSSPTSGSPSSEQFF.

V usage is TRBV5-8 and J usage is TRBJ2-5, with a weak D call TRBD2 (6 bases). Trimming cost V 3 bases and J 1 base, with 7 bases left between them. The CDR3 totals 13 residues. Per germline, CDR1 SGHTS and CDR2 YDEGEE. This CDR3 reads CASSSGGQETQYF. CDR3 DNA: TGTGCCAGCAGCTCCGGGGGCCAAGAGACCCAGTACTTC.

The chain combines TRBV7-2 with TRBJ2-3, with D possibly being TRBD1 (5 bases). The CDR3 totals 16 residues. Germline V gene lookup returns CDR1 SGHTA and CDR2 FQGNSA. Trimming took off 5 bases at V and 4 bases at J, with 19 bases between the two ends. CDR3 residues: CASSIGALRAADTQYF. CDR3 nucleotide sequence: TGTGCCAGCAGCATTGGGGCCTTACGGGCGGCAGATACGCAGTATTTT.

This rearrangement joins TRBV13 to TRBJ2-7; D perhaps matches TRBD1 (5 bases). The V and J ends lost 5 bases and 5 bases respectively, with 13 bases between them. This CDR3 is built from 13 residues. The germline CDR1 and CDR2 sequences are PRHDT and FYEKMQ (reference sequence). CDR3 region: CASSPRRQHEQYF. The DNA for the CDR3 is TGTGCCAGCAGCCCCCGGAGACAGCACGAGCAGTACTTC.

The J gene is TRBJ2-5, the V gene TRBV5-1; 9 bases agree with TRBD2. The germline V gene encodes CDR1 SGHRS and CDR2 YFSETQ. The CDR3 is 14 amino acids. V lost 3 bases, J lost 1 base, and 1 base stayed unmatched. CDR3 DNA: TGCGCCAGCAGCTCGACTAGCGGCCAAGAGACCCAGTACTTC. As protein: CASSSTSGQETQYF.

CDR3 amino acids: CASGRGRETQYF. The CDR3 coding sequence is TGTGCTAGTGGTAGGGGGAGAGAGACCCAGTACTTC. The chain combines TRBV12-5 with TRBJ2-5, with a tentative D call TRBD1 (6 bases). The V gene lost 5 bases and the J gene lost 4 bases, with 8 bases spanning the gap. There are 12 residues in the CDR3. Germline CDR1 and CDR2: LGHNT and FRNRAP.

The rearrangement joins TRBV7-2 to TRBJ2-6; 7 nucleotides agree with TRBD1. The V segment lost 9 bases and the J segment 4 bases; nucleotides outside the gene matches: 9. Germline V CDR1 and CDR2: SGHTA, FQGNSA. This CDR3 is built from 15 residues. CDR3 DNA: TGTGCCAGTGAGGACAGGTCGAACGGGGCCAACGTCCTGACTTTC. It codes for CASEDRSNGANVLTF.

The chain recombines TRBV6-5 with TRBJ2-2, with D hard to call. Germline-derived CDR1 and CDR2 are MNHEY and SVGAGI. There are 15 residues in the CDR3. V was cut by 6 bases and J by 0 bases, with 11 bases left in between. Here the CDR3 reads CASRLGTANTGELFF. CDR3 DNA sequence: TGTGCCAGCAGGCTTGGAACAGCGAACACCGGGGAGCTGTTTTTT.

This clone appeared a single time. The chain uses TRBV7-2 and TRBJ2-1, with 8 positions matching TRBD2. This CDR3 spans 16 amino acids. Germline V gives CDR1 SGHTA, CDR2 FQGNSA. With V trimmed by 5 bases and J by 5 bases, 11 bases remained unmatched. The CDR3 coding sequence is TGTGCCAGCAGCCGTGCGTTTACTAGCGGAGACAATGAGCAGTTCTTC. It encodes CASSRAFTSGDNEQFF.

V is TRBV7-9 and J is TRBJ2-1, with 13 nucleotides matching TRBD2. The germline V gene has CDR1 SEHNR and CDR2 FQNEAQ (reference sequence). The trim removed 5 bases at V and 7 bases at J, leaving 11 bases unmatched. CDR3 length: 17 residues. The CDR3 sequence: CASSGRGGTSGTNEQFF. The CDR3 nucleotides are TGTGCCAGCAGCGGGCGGGGGGGGACTAGCGGGACAAATGAGCAGTTCTTC. Full variable domain (remainder filled in from reference TRBV7-9 and TRBJ2-1): DTGVSQNPRHKITKRGQNVTFRCDPISEHNRLYWYRQTLGQGPEFLTYFQNEAQLEKSRLLSDRFSAERPKGSFSTLEIQRTEQGDSAMYLCASSGRGGTSGTNEQFFGPGTRLTVL.

CDR3 nucleotide sequence: TGTGCCAGCAGTAAGACAGGGGCAGGGGAAAAACTGTTTTTT. It translates to CASSKTGAGEKLFF. The chain is built from TRBV27 and TRBJ1-4; 8 nucleotides align to TRBD1. The CDR3 has 14 residues. With V trimmed by 5 bases and J by 8 bases, 7 bases remained unmatched. CDR1 and CDR2 (germline): MNHEY, SMNVEV (reference sequence).